One sample yielded the 9 T cell receptor beta chains listed below, sequenced in a study of identical twins (dated by TCRdb to 2016 to 2017). Libraries were built with 5' RACE. Data came from an Illumina HiSeq 2000. TCRdb itself trimmed the public reads at Q25 with fastp, ran MiXCR and retained productive beta chains. Identical CDR3 protein sequences are pooled into one entry, listed with their most common genes and DNA. For this sample the table gives 400,000 to 650,000 distinct CDR3 sequences, of which less than 25% were detected only once. The top ten constitute 0.8% to 1% of the sample. This same sample was also part of a study on T cells expressing NK-cell markers.

Material: CD4+ T cells sorted from blood. These TCRs come from a woman between 18 and 29 years old in good health.

This clonotype has more than one count but fewer than ten. The chain uses TRBV29-1 and TRBJ2-3, with D possibly being TRBD2 (6 bases). The V gene lost 5 bases and the J gene lost 4 bases, with 19 bases spanning the gap. CDR3 size: 15 residues. The V gene's germline CDR1 is SQVTM and CDR2 ANQGSEA. CDR3 coding DNA: TGCAGCGTTAGTTCGCATGGAGGGGAAGCAGATACGCAGTATTTT. This sequence encodes CSVSSHGGEADTQYF.

The rearrangement links TRBV3-1 to TRBJ2-7; 12 bases are shared with TRBD2. Germline values: CDR1 LGHDT, CDR2 YNNKEL (reference sequence). The CDR3 covers 15 residues. The junction had 8 bases not matched to a gene; V was cut back by 4 bases and J by 7 bases. CDR3 nucleotide sequence: TGTGCCAGCAGCCCCCGGACTAGCGGGACGCGAGAGCAGTACTTC. Translated, it gives CASSPRTSGTREQYF.

V usage is TRBV12-3 or TRBV12-4 and J usage is TRBJ1-2, with TRBD1 identical over 7 bases. CDR3 length: 14 amino acids. V lost 3 bases to trimming and J lost 5 bases; unmatched junction nucleotides: 6. The CDR3 spells CASSLGQPTYGYTF. CDR3 bases: TGTGCCAGCAGTTTGGGACAGCCAACTTATGGCTACACCTTC.

The genes are TRBV20-1 and TRBJ2-3; 10 positions agree with TRBD2. This CDR3 comprises 16 residues. The trim removed 6 bases at V and 0 bases at J, leaving 9 bases unmatched. Germline CDR1 and CDR2: DFQATT and SNEGSKA (reference sequence). CDR3 protein: CSAPGLATLSTDTQYF. The CDR3 region has the DNA TGCAGTGCCCCGGGACTAGCGACCCTTAGCACAGATACGCAGTATTTT.

The rearrangement uses TRBV5-6 and TRBJ2-5, with D possibly TRBD1 on 6 matching bases. The V gene lost 2 bases and the J gene lost 5 bases, with 13 bases spanning the gap. Germline loops: CDR1 SGHDT, CDR2 YYEEEE. The CDR3 extends over 14 amino acids. Written as DNA, the CDR3 is TGTGCCAGCAGCTTCGCAGGGGATGTGGAGACCCAGTACTTC. Residues: CASSFAGDVETQYF. The full variable domain, rest sourced from reference TRBV5-6 and TRBJ2-5, is DAGVTQSPTHLIKTRGQQVTLRCSPKSGHDTVSWYQQALGQGPQFIFQYYEEEERQRGNFPDRFSGHQFPNYSSELNVNALLLGDSALYLCASSFAGDVETQYFGPGTRLLVL.

This clonotype was seen a few times. The V gene is TRBV5-6, the J gene TRBJ2-2, with 9 bases aligning to TRBD1. This CDR3 has 15 residues. The ends lost 2 bases at V and 3 bases at J; junction bases unmatched: 2. The V gene's germline CDR1 is SGHDT and CDR2 YYEEEE. CDR3 nucleotide sequence: TGTGCCAGCAGCTTTGGGGACAGGGACACCGGGGAGCTGTTTTTT. Translating gives CASSFGDRDTGELFF.

J is TRBJ1-5 and V is TRBV9; D uncertain. The CDR3 extends over 13 amino acids. In germline, CDR1 is SGDLS, CDR2 YYNGEE. The V end was cut by 0 bases, the J end by 6 bases, with 7 bases between. CDR3 in DNA: TGTGCCAGCAGCGTAGGAGCGGGTCAGCCCCAGCATTTT. This translates into CASSVGAGQPQHF.

In this sample, this clonotype turned up once. This chain connects TRBV12-3 or TRBV12-4 to TRBJ2-3; 10 bases are a match to TRBD2. The CDR3 is 17 residues long. V lost 4 bases, J lost 6 bases, and 13 bases stayed unmatched. Here the CDR3 DNA reads TGTGCCAGCAGTTCCCAATCTAGCGGGGGCCCAATGGATACGCAGTATTTT. Translated: CASSSQSSGGPMDTQYF.

The chain couples TRBV7-6 to TRBJ2-7; D is ambiguous. The CDR3 length is 13 residues. Trimming removed 5 bases from V and 2 bases from J, with 10 bases in between. The germline V gene has CDR1 SGHVS and CDR2 FNYEAQ. CDR3 in amino acids: CASSVLAPYEQYF. CDR3 nucleotide sequence: TGTGCCAGCAGCGTTTTGGCCCCCTACGAGCAGTACTTC.